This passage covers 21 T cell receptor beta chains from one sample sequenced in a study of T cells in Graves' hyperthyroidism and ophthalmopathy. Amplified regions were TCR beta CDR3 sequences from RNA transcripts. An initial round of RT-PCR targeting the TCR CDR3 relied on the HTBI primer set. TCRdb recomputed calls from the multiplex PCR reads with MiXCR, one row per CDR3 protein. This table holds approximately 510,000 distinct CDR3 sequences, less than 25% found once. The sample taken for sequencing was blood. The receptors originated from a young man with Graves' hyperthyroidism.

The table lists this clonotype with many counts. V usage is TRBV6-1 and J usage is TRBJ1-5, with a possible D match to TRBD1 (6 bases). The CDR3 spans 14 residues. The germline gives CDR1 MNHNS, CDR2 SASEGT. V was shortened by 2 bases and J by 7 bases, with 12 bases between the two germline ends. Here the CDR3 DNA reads TGTGCCAGCAGTGAAACAGGGTCGACCCAGCCCCAGCATTTT. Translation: CASSETGSTQPQHF.

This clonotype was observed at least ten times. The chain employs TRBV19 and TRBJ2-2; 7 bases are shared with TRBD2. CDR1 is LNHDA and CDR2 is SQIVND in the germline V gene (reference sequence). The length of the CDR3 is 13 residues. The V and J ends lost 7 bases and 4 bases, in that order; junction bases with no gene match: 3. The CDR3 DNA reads TGTGCCAGTATGGGAGGGATCACCGGGGAGCTGTTTTTT. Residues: CASMGGITGELFF.

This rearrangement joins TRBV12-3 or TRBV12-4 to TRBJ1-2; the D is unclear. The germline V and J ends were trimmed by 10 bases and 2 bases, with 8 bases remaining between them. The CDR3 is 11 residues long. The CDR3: CATTRNYGYTF. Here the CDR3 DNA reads TGTGCCACCACGAGGAACTATGGCTACACCTTC.

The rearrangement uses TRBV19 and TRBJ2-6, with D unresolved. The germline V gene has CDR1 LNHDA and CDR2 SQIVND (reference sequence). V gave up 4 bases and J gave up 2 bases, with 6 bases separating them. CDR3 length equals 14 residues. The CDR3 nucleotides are TGTGCCAGTAGTACCCTTACTGGGGCCAACGTCCTGACTTTC. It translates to CASSTLTGANVLTF.

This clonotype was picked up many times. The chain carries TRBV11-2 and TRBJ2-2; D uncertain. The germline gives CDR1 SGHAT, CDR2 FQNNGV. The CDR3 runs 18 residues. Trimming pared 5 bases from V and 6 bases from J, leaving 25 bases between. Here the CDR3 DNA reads TGTGCCAGCAGCACCCTCGCGTCGGCGAGACCGGAATCCGGGGAGCTGTTTTTT. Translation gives CASSTLASARPESGELFF.

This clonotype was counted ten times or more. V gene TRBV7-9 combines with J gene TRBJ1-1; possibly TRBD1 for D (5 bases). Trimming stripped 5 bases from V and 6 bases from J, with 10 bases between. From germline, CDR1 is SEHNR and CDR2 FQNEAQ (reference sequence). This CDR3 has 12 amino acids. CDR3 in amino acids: CASSVRVAEAFF. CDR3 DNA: TGTGCCAGCAGCGTCAGGGTCGCTGAAGCTTTCTTT.

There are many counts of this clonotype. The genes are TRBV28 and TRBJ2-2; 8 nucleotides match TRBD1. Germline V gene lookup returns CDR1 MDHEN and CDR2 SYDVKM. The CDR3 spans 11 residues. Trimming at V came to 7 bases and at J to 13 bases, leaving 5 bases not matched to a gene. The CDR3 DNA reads TGTGCCAGCAACGACAGGGGAGGGCTGTTTTTT. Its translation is CASNDRGGLFF.

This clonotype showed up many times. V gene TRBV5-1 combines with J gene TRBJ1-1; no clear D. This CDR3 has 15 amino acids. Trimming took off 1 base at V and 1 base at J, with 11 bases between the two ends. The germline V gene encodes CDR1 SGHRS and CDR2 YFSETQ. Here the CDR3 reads CASSLFGKGNTEAFF. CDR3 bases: TGCGCCAGCAGCTTGTTCGGGAAGGGGAACACTGAAGCTTTCTTT.

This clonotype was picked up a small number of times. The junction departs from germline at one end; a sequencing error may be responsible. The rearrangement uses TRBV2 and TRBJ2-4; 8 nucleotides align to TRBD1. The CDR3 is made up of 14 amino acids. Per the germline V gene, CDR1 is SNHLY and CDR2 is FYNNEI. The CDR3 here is CASKGNRGKNIKYF. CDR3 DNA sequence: TGTGCCAGCAAGGGGAACAGGGGGAAAAACATTAAGTACTTC.

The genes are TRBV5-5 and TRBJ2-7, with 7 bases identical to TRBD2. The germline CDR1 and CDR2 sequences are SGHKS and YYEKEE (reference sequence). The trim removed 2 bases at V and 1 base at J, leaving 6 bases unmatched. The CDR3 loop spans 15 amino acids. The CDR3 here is CASSFTGGTSYEQYF. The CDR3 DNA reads TGTGCCAGCAGCTTTACCGGGGGGACTTCCTACGAGCAGTACTTC.

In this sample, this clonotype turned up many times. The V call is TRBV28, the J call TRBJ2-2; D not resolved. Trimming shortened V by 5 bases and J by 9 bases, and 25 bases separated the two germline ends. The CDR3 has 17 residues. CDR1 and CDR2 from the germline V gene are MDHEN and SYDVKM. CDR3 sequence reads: CASSRYLYGVSSRELFF. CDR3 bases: TGTGCCAGCAGTCGTTACCTATATGGAGTCTCGAGCCGGGAGCTGTTTTTT.

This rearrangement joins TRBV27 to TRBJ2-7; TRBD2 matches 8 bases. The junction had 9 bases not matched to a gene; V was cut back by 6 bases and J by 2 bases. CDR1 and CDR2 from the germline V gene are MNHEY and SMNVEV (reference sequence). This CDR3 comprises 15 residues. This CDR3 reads CASSHLLAAPYEQYF. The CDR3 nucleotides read TGTGCCAGCAGCCACTTACTAGCGGCCCCCTACGAGCAGTACTTC.

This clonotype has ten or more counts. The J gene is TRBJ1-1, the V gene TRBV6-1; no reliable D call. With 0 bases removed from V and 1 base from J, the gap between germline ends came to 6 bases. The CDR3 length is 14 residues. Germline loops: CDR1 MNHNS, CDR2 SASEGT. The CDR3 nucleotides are TGTGCCAGCAGTGAAGCAGGGAGGAACACTGAAGCTTTCTTT. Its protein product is CASSEAGRNTEAFF.

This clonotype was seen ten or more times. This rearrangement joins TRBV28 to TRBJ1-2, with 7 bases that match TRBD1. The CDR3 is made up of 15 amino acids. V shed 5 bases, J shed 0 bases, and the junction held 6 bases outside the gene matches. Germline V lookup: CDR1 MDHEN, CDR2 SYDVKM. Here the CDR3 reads CASSPLTGSNYGYTF. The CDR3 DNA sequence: TGTGCCAGCAGTCCCCTGACAGGGTCTAACTATGGCTACACCTTC.

The CDR3 DNA is TGTGCCAGCAGTTATAATGGGGGCTCGGGCAATCAGCCCCAGCATTTT. It yields the protein CASSYNGGSGNQPQHF. The V and J genes are TRBV6-5 and TRBJ1-5; D is possibly TRBD1 (6 bases). CDR3 length: 16 residues. Germline V CDR1 and CDR2: MNHEY, SVGAGI. V was clipped by 3 bases and J by 2 bases, with 14 bases between them.

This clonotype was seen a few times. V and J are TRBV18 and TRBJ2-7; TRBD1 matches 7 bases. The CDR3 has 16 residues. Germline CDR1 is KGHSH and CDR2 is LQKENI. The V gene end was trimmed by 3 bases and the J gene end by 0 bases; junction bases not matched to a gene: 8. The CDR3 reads CASSPLRTGSSYEQYF. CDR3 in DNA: TGTGCCAGCTCACCTCTTCGGACAGGCAGCTCCTACGAGCAGTACTTC.

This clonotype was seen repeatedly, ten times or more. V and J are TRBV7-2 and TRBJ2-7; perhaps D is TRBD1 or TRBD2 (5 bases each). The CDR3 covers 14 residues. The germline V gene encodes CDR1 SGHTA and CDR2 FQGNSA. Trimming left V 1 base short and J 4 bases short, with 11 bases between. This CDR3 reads CASSLVGWGYEQYF. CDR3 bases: TGTGCCAGCAGCTTAGTGGGCTGGGGGTACGAGCAGTACTTC.

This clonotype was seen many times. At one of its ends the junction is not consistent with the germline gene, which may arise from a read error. The CDR3 loop reads CATSDRDGRNQPRHF. The CDR3 DNA follows: TGTGCCACCAGTGATCGGGACGGACGCAATCAGCCCCGGCATTTT. The chain is built from TRBV24-1 and TRBJ1-5, with D maybe TRBD1 (5 bases). Germline V gene lookup returns CDR1 KGHDR and CDR2 SFDVKD. The CDR3 spans 15 residues.

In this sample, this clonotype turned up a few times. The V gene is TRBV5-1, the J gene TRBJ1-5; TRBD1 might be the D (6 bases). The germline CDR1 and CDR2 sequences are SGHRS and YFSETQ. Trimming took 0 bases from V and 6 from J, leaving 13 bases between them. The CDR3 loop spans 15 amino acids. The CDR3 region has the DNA TGCGCCAGCAGCTTGGAGGGGGAAAGGGGTCAGCCCCAGCATTTT. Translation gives CASSLEGERGQPQHF. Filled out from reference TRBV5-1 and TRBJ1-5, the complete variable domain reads KAGVTQTPRYLIKTRGQQVTLSCSPISGHRSVSWYQQTPGQGLQFLFEYFSETQRNKGNFPGRFSGRQFSNSRSEMNVSTLELGDSALYLCASSLEGERGQPQHFGDGTRLSIL.

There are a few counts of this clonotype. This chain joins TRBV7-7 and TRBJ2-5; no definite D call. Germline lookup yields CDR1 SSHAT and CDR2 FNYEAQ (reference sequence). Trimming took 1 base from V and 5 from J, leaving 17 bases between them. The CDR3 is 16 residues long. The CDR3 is CASSLGSSPRRETQYF. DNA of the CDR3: TGTGCCAGCAGCTTAGGTTCTAGTCCCCGTAGGGAGACCCAGTACTTC.

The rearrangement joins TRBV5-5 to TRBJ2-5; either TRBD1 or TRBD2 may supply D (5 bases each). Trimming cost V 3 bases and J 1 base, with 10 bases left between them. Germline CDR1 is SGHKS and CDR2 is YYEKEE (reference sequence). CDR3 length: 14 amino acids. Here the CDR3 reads CASSWGPIQETQYF. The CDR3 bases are TGTGCCAGCAGCTGGGGACCAATCCAAGAGACCCAGTACTTC. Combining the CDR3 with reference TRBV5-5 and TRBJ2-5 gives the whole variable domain DAGVTQSPTHLIKTRGQQVTLRCSPISGHKSVSWYQQVLGQGPQFIFQYYEKEERGRGNFPDRFSARQFPNYSSELNVNALLLGDSALYLCASSWGPIQETQYFGPGTRLLVL.